The 13 T cell receptor beta chains listed next were all sequenced from one sample in a study of vaccination effects on CD4 cells after COVID-19. Investigators separated out CD4+ T cells once around nine days of culture had passed. This table comes from immunoSEQ multiplex PCR, and its TCRdb copy is limited to in-frame clones, with some not included. The sample has roughly 64,000 clones; approximately 72% are singletons. These TCRs are of unknown antigen specificity. This sample comprised CD4+ T cells from PBMCs cultured without peptide, obtained before COVID-19 vaccination. The receptors were sampled from a human donor who had a prior SARS-CoV-2 infection.

This chain connects TRBV5-1 to TRBJ2-1; D perhaps matches TRBD2 (6 bases). Trimming left V 4 bases short and J 9 bases short, with 23 bases between. The CDR3 is 16 amino acids. Germline CDR1 and CDR2: SGHRS and YFSETQ. CDR3 coding DNA: TGCGCCAGCAGCGTAAACCGGGACTCCCGTTGGATTGAGCAGTTCTTC. This encodes CASSVNRDSRWIEQFF.

This sequence joins TRBV7-6 and TRBJ1-1; tentative D call: TRBD1 (6 bases). Per germline, CDR1 SGHVS and CDR2 FNYEAQ. CDR3 length: 15 residues. Trimming removed 5 bases from V and 3 bases from J, with 16 bases in between. This chain's CDR3 is CASSRGVGADTEAFF. The CDR3 DNA is TGTGCCAGCAGCAGAGGGGTGGGGGCAGACACTGAAGCTTTCTTT.

V and J are TRBV6-1 and TRBJ2-1, with 13 nucleotides matching TRBD2. This CDR3 has 15 amino acids. V shed 2 bases, J shed 8 bases, and the junction held 3 bases outside the gene matches. Looked up from germline, CDR1 is MNHNS and CDR2 is SASEGT. The CDR3 bases are TGTGCCAGCAGTGAAAGGGGGACTAGCGGGGATGAGCAGTTCTTC. Its translation: CASSERGTSGDEQFF.

The chain carries TRBV27 and TRBJ2-1; TRBD2 matches 10 bases. Germline V CDR1 and CDR2: MNHEY, SMNVEV (reference sequence). J was trimmed by 6 bases and V by 8 bases; bases with no gene match: 4. The CDR3 totals 13 residues. CDR3 loop: CASGASGSNEQFF. Written as DNA, the CDR3 is TGTGCCAGCGGGGCTAGCGGGAGCAATGAGCAGTTCTTC.

The chain carries TRBV7-9 and TRBJ1-1; D unclear. Trimming shortened V by 5 bases and J by 1 base, and 5 bases separated the two germline ends. This CDR3 comprises 12 residues. Per the germline V gene, CDR1 is SEHNR and CDR2 is FQNEAQ (reference sequence). In nucleotides, the CDR3 is TGTGCCAGCAGCGTCTCGAACACTGAAGCTTTCTTT. Protein sequence: CASSVSNTEAFF.

The V gene is TRBV11-2, the J gene TRBJ2-1; D assignment may be TRBD1 or TRBD2 (5 bases each). The germline gives CDR1 SGHAT, CDR2 FQNNGV. The CDR3 consists of 18 residues. V was clipped by 5 bases and J by 4 bases, with 24 bases between them. CDR3 region: CASSRTGLTVGLYNEQFF. The CDR3, as DNA: TGTGCCAGCAGCCGGACGGGGCTAACGGTGGGTCTTTACAATGAGCAGTTCTTC.

The rearrangement uses TRBV10-3 and TRBJ1-1; the D is unclear. The germline CDR1 and CDR2 sequences are ENHRY and SYGVKD. Trimming left V 6 bases short and J 3 bases short, with 14 bases between. The CDR3 loop spans 14 amino acids. This CDR3 is CAIRTNEFYTEAFF. CDR3 DNA: TGTGCCATCAGGACAAACGAATTTTACACTGAAGCTTTCTTT.

The V call is TRBV5-6, the J call TRBJ2-3, with TRBD2 matching over 13 bases. CDR1 SGHDT and CDR2 YYEEEE come from the germline V gene. The CDR3 is made up of 16 amino acids. Trimming took 0 bases from V and 8 from J; bases not matched to a gene: 6. This chain's CDR3 is CASSLGTSGGYGTQYF. The CDR3 DNA is TGTGCCAGCAGCTTGGGGACTAGCGGGGGTTATGGTACGCAGTATTTT.

J is TRBJ1-6 and V is TRBV12-5; D remains ambiguous. Germline V CDR1 and CDR2: LGHNT, FRNRAP. This CDR3 is 13 amino acids long. V was trimmed by 4 bases and J by 11 bases, leaving 12 bases between them. In DNA, the CDR3 is TGTGCTAGTGGTTCCGAGACCGCACCACCCCTCCACTTT. Translating gives CASGSETAPPLHF. Full variable domain (remainder filled in from reference TRBV12-5 and TRBJ1-6): DARVTQTPRHKVTEMGQEVTMRCQPILGHNTVFWYRQTMMQGLELLAYFRNRAPLDDSGMPKDRFSAEMPDATLATLKIQPSEPRDSAVYFCASGSETAPPLHFGNGTRLTVT.

This clone was counted between two and nine times. This chain links TRBV20-1 with TRBJ1-6, with D unresolved. This CDR3 has 14 residues. Germline assignment: CDR1 DFQATT and CDR2 SNEGSKA (reference sequence). V lost 3 bases, J lost 10 bases, and 16 bases lay in between. CDR3 region: CSASNRQVISPLHF. In DNA, the CDR3 is TGCAGTGCTAGTAATCGTCAGGTTATATCACCCCTCCACTTT.

The chain employs TRBV19 and TRBJ1-3, with D unresolved. The CDR3 sequence is 16 residues long. The V gene lost 0 bases and the J gene lost 0 bases, with 9 bases spanning the gap. The germline gives CDR1 LNHDA, CDR2 SQIVND (reference sequence). CDR3: CASSIERAYSGNTIYF. Here the CDR3 DNA reads TGTGCCAGTAGTATAGAGAGGGCGTACTCTGGAAACACCATATATTTT.

The chain has TRBV5-1 and TRBJ2-7; 8 bases agree with TRBD2. Germline assignment: CDR1 SGHRS and CDR2 YFSETQ. Trimming took 0 bases from V and 5 from J; bases not matched to a gene: 7. The CDR3 contains 15 residues. The CDR3 loop reads CASSLDVGGANEQYF. DNA of the CDR3: TGCGCCAGCAGCTTGGACGTCGGGGGGGCCAACGAGCAGTACTTC.

This clone has just a few counts. The chain combines TRBV24-1 with TRBJ1-2; no firm D call. CDR1 and CDR2 (germline): KGHDR, SFDVKD. The ends were cut back, 0 bases at V and 6 bases at J, with 25 bases in the middle. The CDR3 sequence is 19 residues long. The CDR3 here is CATSDLRMRGKDGVDGYTF. In nucleotides, the CDR3 is TGTGCCACCAGTGATTTGCGCATGAGAGGCAAAGATGGCGTCGATGGCTACACCTTC.